This T cell receptor (beta chain) originates from a study of T cells after yellow fever vaccination. TCRdb called the 5' RACE reads again in MiXCR, with one record for every CDR3 protein. The sample has some 290,000 distinct CDR3 sequences, roughly 10% seen once. V trimming: 6 bases; J trimming: 10 bases; junction bases outside the gene matches: 8. In germline, CDR1 is SQVTM, CDR2 ANQGSEA. CDR3 length: 13 residues. This TCR derives from a man aged 18 to 30 who received the YFV17D yellow fever vaccine. The chain has TRBV29-1 and TRBJ1-6; 8 bases are shared with TRBD1. The sample was CD4+ T cells sorted from PBMCs, taken 45 days after the yellow fever booster vaccination. CDR3 bases: TGCAGCGTACAAACAGGGGGAGGCTCACCCCTCCACTTT. The encoded protein is CSVQTGGGSPLHF. The full variable domain, in which reference TRBV29-1 and TRBJ1-6 provide the parts outside the CDR3, is SAVISQKPSRDICQRGTSLTIQCQVDSQVTMMFWYRQQPGQSLTLIATANQGSEATYESGFVIDKFPISRPNLTFSTLTVSNMSPEDSSIYLCSVQTGGGSPLHFGNGTRLTVT.